This T cell receptor (beta chain) originates from a study of T-cell memory formation after mild COVID-19 (dated by TCRdb to about 2021). Broadly, across the study: Most TCR sequence clusters were specific to one of the two donors. In a couple of donors, T-cell clones that expanded and contracted after mild COVID-19 were tracked by sequencing TCRalpha and TCRbeta repertoires over time. The cohort was made up of two young adult volunteers, one female and one male, who were previously healthy.

Ficoll-Paque density gradient centrifugation was the method used to isolate PBMCs. A note on this clonotype: No antigen is known for it. The record has no base qualities; no much larger clone is one base away.

Sequencing instrument: Illumina NovaSeq 6000. TCRalpha and TCRbeta cDNA libraries were built by 5'RACE with constant-segment primers, adding sample barcodes and unique molecular identifiers. Trizol reagent was used to extract RNA from every sample. Amplification of the libraries took two PCR steps, and the second step added a second sample barcode plus Illumina TruSeq adapters. The libraries were sequenced on an Illumina NovaSeq using 2 x 150 bp paired-end reads. The authors' analysis ran thus. Demultiplexing of reads and collapsing into UMI-guided consensus sequences were performed with migec v1.2.7. Using mixcr v2.1.11, the UMI consensuses were aligned to TRA and TRB V and J templates and assembled into clonotypes. A clonotype was counted as expanded or contracted only when both edgeR and NoisET called the clonotype significant, with the noise models trained on biological replicates. For edgeR calls, the thresholds were a false discovery rate-adjusted p below 0.01 and a log2 fold-change of 1. PCA with hierarchical clustering of max-normalized trajectories of the 1000 most abundant clonotypes was used as exploratory dynamics analysis. Separately sequenced CD4+ and CD8+ repertoires were used to assign a CD4 or CD8 phenotype to each responding clone. TCRdb reran the public reads through fastp at Q25 and MiXCR, keeping productive beta chains. Rows merge per CDR3 protein into single entries with the most common DNA and genes. The V and J calls reflect TCRdb's pipeline rather than the authors' work. This sample comprises a few hundred thousand distinct CDR3 sequences, approximately 9% of them detected only once. Together, the top ten hold around 23% of the sample.

Trimming at the junction amounts to 9 bases on V and 1 base on J, and the germline ends lie 9 bases apart. From the cysteine through the phenylalanine, the CDR3 covers 13 amino acids. The kept DNA is CDR3 alone, 39 bases in frame from the first base. Via the germline V gene, CDR1 is KGHDR and CDR2 SFDVKD. Results the study describes overall, beyond this receptor: The study covered only a couple of mild cases, and larger cohorts including severe cases with pre-infection samples were considered necessary. Some responding clones were detected in pre-infection memory, suggesting pre-existing cross-reactive memory T cells joined the SARS-CoV-2 response. Clones contracting from day 15 to 85 had balanced CD4/CD8 phenotypes, while a second wave expanding from day 15 to 37 was biased towards CD4+. The second-wave clones that peaked on day 37 were not confirmed to be SARS-CoV-2 specific. Contracting CD4+ clones turned up mainly in the CM and EM memory subsets, whereas EMRA was where CD8+ clones were enriched.

Sequencing was carried out using PBMCs or a T cell subset sorted from them (not recorded which). Recombination linked TRBV24-1 to TRBJ2-1, and perhaps TRBD1 as D gene, on 6 matching bases. This TCR came from a man aged 18-30 years who had mild COVID-19 (a few samples of this study predate the infection). The sample titles of this study are shuffled in the database, so cell type and time point are left out; the donor was told from shared clones. The CDR3 amino acid sequence is: CATSGDSYNEQFF. The DNA is TGTGCCACCTCAGGGGATTCCTACAATGAGCAGTTCTTC.